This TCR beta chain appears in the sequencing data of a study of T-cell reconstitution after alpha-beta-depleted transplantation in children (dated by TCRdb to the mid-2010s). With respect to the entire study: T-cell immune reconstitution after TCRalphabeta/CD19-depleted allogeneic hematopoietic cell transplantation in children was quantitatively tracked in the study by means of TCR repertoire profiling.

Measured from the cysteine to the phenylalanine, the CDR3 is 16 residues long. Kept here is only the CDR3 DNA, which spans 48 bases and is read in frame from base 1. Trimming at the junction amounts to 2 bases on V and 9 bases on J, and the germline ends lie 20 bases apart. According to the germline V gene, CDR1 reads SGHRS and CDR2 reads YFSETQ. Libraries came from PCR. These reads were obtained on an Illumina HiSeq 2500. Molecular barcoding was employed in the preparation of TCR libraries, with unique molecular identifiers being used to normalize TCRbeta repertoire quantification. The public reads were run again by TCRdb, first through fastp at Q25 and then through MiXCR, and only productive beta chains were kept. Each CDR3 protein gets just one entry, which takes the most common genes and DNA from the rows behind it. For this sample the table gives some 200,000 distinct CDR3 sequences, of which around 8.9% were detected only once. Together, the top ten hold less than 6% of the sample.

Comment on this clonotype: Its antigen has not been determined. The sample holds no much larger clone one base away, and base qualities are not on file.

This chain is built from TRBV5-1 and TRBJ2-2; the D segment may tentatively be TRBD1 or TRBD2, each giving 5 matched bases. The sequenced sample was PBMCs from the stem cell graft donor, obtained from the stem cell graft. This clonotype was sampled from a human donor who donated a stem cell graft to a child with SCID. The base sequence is TGCGCCAGCAGCTTTCTCTCGGGACCTACGGCCAGGGAGCTGTTTTTT. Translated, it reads CASSFLSGPTARELFF.